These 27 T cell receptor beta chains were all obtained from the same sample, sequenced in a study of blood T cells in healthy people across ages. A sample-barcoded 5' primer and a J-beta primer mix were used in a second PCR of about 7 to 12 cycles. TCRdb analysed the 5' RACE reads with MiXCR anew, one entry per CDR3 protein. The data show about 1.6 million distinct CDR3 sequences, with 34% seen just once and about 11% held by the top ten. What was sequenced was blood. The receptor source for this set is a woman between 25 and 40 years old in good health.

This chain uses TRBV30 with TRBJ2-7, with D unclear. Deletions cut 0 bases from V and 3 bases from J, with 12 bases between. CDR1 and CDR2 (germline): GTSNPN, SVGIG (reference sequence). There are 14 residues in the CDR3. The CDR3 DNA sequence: TGTGCCTGGAGTGTAAGTAACCAACTCTACGAGCAGTACTTC. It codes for CAWSVSNQLYEQYF.

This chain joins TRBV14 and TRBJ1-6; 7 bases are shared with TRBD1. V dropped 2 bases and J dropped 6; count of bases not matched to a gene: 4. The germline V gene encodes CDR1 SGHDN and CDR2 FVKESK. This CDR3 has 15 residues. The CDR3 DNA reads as TGTGCCAGCAGCCAACCGGGACAGCTTAATTCACCCCTCCACTTT. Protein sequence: CASSQPGQLNSPLHF.

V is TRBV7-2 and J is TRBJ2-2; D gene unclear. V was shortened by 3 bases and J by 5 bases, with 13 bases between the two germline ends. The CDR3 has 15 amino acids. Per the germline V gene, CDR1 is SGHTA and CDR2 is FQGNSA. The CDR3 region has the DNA TGTGCCAGCAGCTTTCCCAACCTCGGTACCGGGGAGCTGTTTTTT. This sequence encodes CASSFPNLGTGELFF.

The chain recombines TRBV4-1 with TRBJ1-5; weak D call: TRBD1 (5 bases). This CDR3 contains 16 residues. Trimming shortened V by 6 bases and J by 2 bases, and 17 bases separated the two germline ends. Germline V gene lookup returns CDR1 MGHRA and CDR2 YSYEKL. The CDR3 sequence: CASSGSGVTGNQPQHF. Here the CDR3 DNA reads TGCGCCAGCAGTGGCTCGGGGGTGACAGGCAATCAGCCCCAGCATTTT.

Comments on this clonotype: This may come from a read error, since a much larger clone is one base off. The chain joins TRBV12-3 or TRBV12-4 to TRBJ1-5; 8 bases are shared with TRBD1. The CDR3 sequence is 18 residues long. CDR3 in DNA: TGTGCCAGCAGTTTGGGGACCGGGACAGGCTTCGGGAATCGGCCCCAGCATTTT. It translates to CASSLGTGTGFGNRPQHF.

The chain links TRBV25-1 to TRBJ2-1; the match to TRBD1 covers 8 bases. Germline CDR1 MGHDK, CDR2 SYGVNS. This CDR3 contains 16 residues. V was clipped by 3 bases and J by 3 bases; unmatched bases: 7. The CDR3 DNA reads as TGTGCCAGCAGTGATCCTCGGACAGGGTTCTACAATGAGCAGTTCTTC. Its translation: CASSDPRTGFYNEQFF. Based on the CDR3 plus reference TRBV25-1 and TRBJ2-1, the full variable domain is EADIYQTPRYLVIGTGKKITLECSQTMGHDKMYWYQQDPGMELHLIHYSYGVNSTEKGDLSSESTVSRIRTEHFPLTLESARPSHTSQYLCASSDPRTGFYNEQFFGPGTRLTVL.

The CDR3 region is CASTPPGAFF. DNA for the CDR3: TGCGCCAGCACCCCACCCGGGGCTTTCTTT. V and J are TRBV5-1 and TRBJ1-1; D is unresolved. Germline V gives CDR1 SGHRS, CDR2 YFSETQ. V lost 6 bases and J 11 bases, leaving 11 bases between the germline ends. The CDR3 covers 10 residues.

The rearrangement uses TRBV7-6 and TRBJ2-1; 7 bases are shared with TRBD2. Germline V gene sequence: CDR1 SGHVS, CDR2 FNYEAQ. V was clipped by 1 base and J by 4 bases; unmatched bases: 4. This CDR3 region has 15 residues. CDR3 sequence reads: CASSLVPSGYNEQFF. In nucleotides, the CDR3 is TGTGCCAGCAGCTTAGTTCCTAGCGGTTACAATGAGCAGTTCTTC.

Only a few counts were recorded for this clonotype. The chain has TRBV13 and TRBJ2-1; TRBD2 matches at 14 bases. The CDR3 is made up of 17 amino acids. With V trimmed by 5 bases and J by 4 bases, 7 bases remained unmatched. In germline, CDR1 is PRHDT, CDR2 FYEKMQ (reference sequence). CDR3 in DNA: TGTGCCAGCAGCCCGACTAGCGGGGGGGCGGGATACAATGAGCAGTTCTTC. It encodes CASSPTSGGAGYNEQFF. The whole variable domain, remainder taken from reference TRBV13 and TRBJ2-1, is AAGVIQSPRHLIKEKRETATLKCYPIPRHDTVYWYQQGPGQDPQFLISFYEKMQSDKGSIPDRFSAQQFSDYHSELNMSSLELGDSALYFCASSPTSGGAGYNEQFFGPGTRLTVL.

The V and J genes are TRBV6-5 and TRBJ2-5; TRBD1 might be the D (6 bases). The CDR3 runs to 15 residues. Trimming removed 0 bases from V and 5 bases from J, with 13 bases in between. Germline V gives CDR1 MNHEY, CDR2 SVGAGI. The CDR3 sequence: CASSYSPWQGETQYF. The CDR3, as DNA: TGTGCCAGCAGTTACTCACCGTGGCAGGGGGAGACCCAGTACTTC.

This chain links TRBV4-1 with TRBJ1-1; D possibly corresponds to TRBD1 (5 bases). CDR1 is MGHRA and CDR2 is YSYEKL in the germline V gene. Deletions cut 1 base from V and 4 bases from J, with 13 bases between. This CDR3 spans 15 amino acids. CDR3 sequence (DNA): TGCGCCAGCAGCCAAGGGCGGGGGTTTGGCACTGAAGCTTTCTTT. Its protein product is CASSQGRGFGTEAFF.

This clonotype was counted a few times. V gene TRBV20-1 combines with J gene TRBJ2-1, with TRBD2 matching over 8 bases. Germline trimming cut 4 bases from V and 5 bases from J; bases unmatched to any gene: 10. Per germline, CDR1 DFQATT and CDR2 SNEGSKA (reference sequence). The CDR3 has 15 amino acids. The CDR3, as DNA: TGCAGTGCTAACCCGGGAGGGTCTTCTCACAATGAGCAGTTCTTC. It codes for CSANPGGSSHNEQFF.

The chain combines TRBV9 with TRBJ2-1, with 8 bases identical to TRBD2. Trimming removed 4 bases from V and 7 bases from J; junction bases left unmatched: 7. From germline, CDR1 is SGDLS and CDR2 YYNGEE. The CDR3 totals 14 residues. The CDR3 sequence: CASSTGTSKNEQFF. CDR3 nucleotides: TGTGCCAGCAGCACCGGGACTAGTAAAAATGAGCAGTTCTTC.

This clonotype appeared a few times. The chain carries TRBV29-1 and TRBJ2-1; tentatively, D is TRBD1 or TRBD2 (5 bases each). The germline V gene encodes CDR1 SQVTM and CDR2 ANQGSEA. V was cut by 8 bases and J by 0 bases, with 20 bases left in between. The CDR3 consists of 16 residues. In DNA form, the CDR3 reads TGCAGCTACCTTTTCGTGGGACCGCCCTCCTACAATGAGCAGTTCTTC. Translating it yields CSYLFVGPPSYNEQFF.

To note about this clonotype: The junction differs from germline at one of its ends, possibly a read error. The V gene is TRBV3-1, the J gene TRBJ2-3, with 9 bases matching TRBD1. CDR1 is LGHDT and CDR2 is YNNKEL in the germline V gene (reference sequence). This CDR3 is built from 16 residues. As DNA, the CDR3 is TGTGCCAGCAGCCCACTCGGGACAGGGAGTACAGATATGCAGTATTTT. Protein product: CASSPLGTGSTDMQYF.

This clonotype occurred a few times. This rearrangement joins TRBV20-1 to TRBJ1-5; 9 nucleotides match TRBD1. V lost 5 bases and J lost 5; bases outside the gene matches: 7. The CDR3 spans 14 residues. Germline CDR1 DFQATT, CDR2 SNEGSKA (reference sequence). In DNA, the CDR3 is TGCAGTGCTCGAGGACAGGGGAAAGATCAGCCCCAGCATTTT. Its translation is CSARGQGKDQPQHF.

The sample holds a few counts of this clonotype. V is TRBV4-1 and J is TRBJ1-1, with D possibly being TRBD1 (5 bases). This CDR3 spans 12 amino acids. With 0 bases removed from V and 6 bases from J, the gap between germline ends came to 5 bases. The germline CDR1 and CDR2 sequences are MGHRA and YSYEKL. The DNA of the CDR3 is TGCGCCAGCAGCCAAGAGGGGCCTGAAGCTTTCTTT. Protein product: CASSQEGPEAFF.

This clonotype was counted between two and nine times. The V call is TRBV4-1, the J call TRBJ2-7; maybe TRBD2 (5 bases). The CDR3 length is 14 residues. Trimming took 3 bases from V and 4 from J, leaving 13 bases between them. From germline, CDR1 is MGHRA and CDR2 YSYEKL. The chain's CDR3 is CASSQEPGVYEQYF. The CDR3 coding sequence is TGCGCCAGCAGCCAGGAGCCCGGGGTATACGAGCAGTACTTC.

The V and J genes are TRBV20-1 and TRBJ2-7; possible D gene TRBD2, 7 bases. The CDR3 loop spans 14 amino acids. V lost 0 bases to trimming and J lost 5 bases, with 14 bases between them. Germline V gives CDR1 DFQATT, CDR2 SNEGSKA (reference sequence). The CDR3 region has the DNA TGCAGTGCTAGAGATGCCAGGGGAGGGAACGAGCAGTACTTC. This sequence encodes CSARDARGGNEQYF.

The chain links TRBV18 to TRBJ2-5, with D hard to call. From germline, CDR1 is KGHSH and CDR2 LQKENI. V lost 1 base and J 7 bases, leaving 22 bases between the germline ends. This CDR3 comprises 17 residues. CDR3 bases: TGTGCCAGCTCACCACGGGATTCCAAGAGACGACCCGCGACCCAGTACTTC. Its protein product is CASSPRDSKRRPATQYF.

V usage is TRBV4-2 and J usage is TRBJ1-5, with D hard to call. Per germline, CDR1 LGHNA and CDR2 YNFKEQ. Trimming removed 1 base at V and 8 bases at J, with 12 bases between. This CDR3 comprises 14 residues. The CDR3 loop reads CASSQVGTYEPQHF. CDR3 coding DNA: TGTGCCAGCAGCCAAGTCGGTACCTACGAGCCCCAGCATTTT.

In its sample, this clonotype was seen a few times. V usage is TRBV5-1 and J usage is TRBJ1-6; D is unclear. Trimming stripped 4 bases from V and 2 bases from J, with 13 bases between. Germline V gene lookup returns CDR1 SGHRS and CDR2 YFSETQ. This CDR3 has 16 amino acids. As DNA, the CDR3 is TGCGCCAGCAGCAAGAGCTGGGAGCCCTATAATTCACCCCTCCACTTT. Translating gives CASSKSWEPYNSPLHF.

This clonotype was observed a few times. The CDR3 sequence: CSASLSAEGASGAKNIQYF. For the CDR3, the DNA is TGCAGTGCTAGCTTGTCGGCAGAGGGGGCTAGCGGAGCCAAAAACATTCAGTACTTC. The J gene is TRBJ2-4, the V gene TRBV20-1, with D perhaps given as TRBD1 or TRBD2 (7 bases each). This CDR3 has 19 residues. V was pared by 3 bases and J by 0 bases, with 24 bases between. Germline V gives CDR1 DFQATT, CDR2 SNEGSKA (reference sequence).

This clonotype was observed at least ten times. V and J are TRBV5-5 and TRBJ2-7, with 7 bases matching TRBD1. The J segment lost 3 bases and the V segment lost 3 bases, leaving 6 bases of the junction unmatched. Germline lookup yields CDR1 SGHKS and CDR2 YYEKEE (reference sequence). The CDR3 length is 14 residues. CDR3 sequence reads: CASSWGQIGYEQYF. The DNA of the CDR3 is TGTGCCAGCAGCTGGGGACAGATCGGCTACGAGCAGTACTTC.

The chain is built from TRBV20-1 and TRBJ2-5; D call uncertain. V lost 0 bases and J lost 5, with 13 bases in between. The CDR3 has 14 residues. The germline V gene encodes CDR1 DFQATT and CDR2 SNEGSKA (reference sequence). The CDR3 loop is CSARDLGSAETQYF. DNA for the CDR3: TGCAGTGCTAGAGATTTGGGCTCGGCGGAGACCCAGTACTTC.

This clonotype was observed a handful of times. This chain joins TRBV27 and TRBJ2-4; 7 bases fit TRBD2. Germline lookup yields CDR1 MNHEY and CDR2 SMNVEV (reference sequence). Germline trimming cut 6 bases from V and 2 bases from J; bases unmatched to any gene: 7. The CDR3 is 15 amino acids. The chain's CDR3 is CASSPRGVPKNIQYF. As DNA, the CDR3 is TGTGCCAGCAGCCCCCGGGGGGTGCCCAAAAACATTCAGTACTTC.

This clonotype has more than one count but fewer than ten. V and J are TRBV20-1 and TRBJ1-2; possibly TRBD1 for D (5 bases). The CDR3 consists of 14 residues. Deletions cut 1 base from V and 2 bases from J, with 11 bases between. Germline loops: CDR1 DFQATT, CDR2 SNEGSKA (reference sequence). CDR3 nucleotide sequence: TGCAGTGCTAGAGCGACGCCAGGGAACTATGGCTACACCTTC. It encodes CSARATPGNYGYTF.